Ten or more counts support the clone carrying this T cell receptor beta chain. No antigen is known for it. Individuals with ophthalmopathy presented a Clinical Activity Score of at least 3, a NOSPECS grade of at least 4 and a duration under 3 months. This specimen belongs to a study of T cells in Graves' hyperthyroidism and ophthalmopathy. Findings of the study overall: By a 13 V-J model, ophthalmopathy was set apart from stable hyperthyroidism.

This CDR3 has 16 amino acids. The trim removed 6 bases at V and 2 bases at J, leaving 9 bases unmatched. Per germline, CDR1 MDHEN and CDR2 SYDVKM. The TCR beta CDR3 regions underwent amplification using RNA transcripts as the source. The HTBI primer set served for first-round RT-PCR of the TCR CDR3. MiXCR, applied by TCRdb to the multiplex PCR reads, yields one record per CDR3 protein. The table records over 500,000 distinct CDR3 sequences, about 16% of them present only once. This sequence joins TRBV28 and TRBJ2-3; 9 nucleotides line up with TRBD2. This receptor was obtained from a woman in her 30s with Graves' ophthalmopathy. The sequenced sample was blood. CDR3 DNA sequence: TGTGCCAGCAGCCTTATAGCGGGAGACGCCACAGATACGCAGTATTTT. Translation gives CASSLIAGDATDTQYF.